This TCR beta chain was sequenced for a study of cytomegalovirus exposure and HLA in healthy donors. General observations from the study: A later analysis linked 15,000 to 20,000 TCR beta sequences to HLA alleles at 0.05 false discovery rate.

The PCR employed 60 Vbeta primers together with 13 Jbeta primers. The protocol was immunoSEQ multiplex PCR, while the TCRdb copy is restricted to in-frame clones and leaves out a portion. The sample has about 130,000 clones, 70% to 85% seen once; the top ten hold more than 3.5%. Points on this clone: Its antigen is not known.

Germline V lookup: CDR1 LGHNT, CDR2 FRNRAP. The CDR3 has 15 residues. Between the trimmed V and J ends, which lost 3 bases and 0 bases, there was a span of 12 bases. Sample: PBMCs. The chain joins TRBV12-5 to TRBJ2-7; D is perhaps TRBD2 (6 bases). This TCR was sampled from a middle-aged man in good health and CMV-seropositive. Here the CDR3 DNA reads TGTGCTAGTGGTTTCGGGGGAACAATCTCCTACGAGCAGTACTTC. It specifies CASGFGGTISYEQYF.